These T cell receptor beta chains were read from a single sample in a study of Ad26.COV2.S vaccination and SARS-CoV-2 variants. TCRdb keeps only in-frame clones here, not all; method: immunoSEQ multiplex PCR. The sample contains about 350,000 clones, 88% of which appear only once. Sequencing was performed on peripheral blood, taken in a trial of Ad26.COV2.S vaccine versus placebo. These receptor sequences come from a person aged 18-60 years who received the Ad26.COV2.S COVID-19 vaccine or a placebo. Each CDR3 is given with its conserved first and last residue. Fields, in order: D gene, clone size, V gene, J gene, CDR3 protein, CDR3 DNA. A D gene is named only where the DNA matches it firmly. Where a row states a size, it is once, few, many or the class of an expanded clone; other rows omit it.

.	.	TRBV10-3	TRBJ2-1	CAISALGSNNEQFF	TGTGCCATCAGCGCGCTGGGGTCGAACAATGAGCAGTTCTTC
.	.	TRBV19	TRBJ1-2	CASSIAPSNYGYTF	TGTGCCAGTAGTATAGCCCCAAGTAACTATGGCTACACCTTC
.	.	TRBV6-6	TRBJ1-1	CASSSPGGTEAFF	TGTGCCAGCAGTTCTCCTGGGGGGACTGAAGCTTTCTTT
.	.	TRBV2	TRBJ1-1	CASMVSRGPDTEAFF	TGTGCCAGCATGGTTTCGAGGGGACCGGACACTGAAGCTTTCTTT
TRBD1	.	TRBV4-1	TRBJ1-1	CASSQPTGLSTEAFF	TGCGCCAGCAGCCAGCCGACAGGGCTGAGCACTGAAGCTTTCTTT
.	.	TRBV9	TRBJ2-1	CASSVGGSGNEQFF	TGTGCCAGCAGCGTAGGGGGGAGTGGGAATGAGCAGTTCTTC
.	.	TRBV3-1/TRBV3-2	TRBJ1-5	CASSQDSSNQPQHF	TGTGCCAGCAGCCAAGATTCGAGTAATCAGCCCCAGCATTTT
.	.	TRBV30	TRBJ1-2	CAWSRQLDGYTF	TGTGCCTGGAGTCGGCAGTTAGATGGCTACACCTTC
TRBD2	.	TRBV7-2	TRBJ2-1	CASSSMTSGIGNEQFF	TGTGCCAGCAGCTCTATGACTAGCGGGATTGGCAATGAGCAGTTCTTC
TRBD1	.	TRBV5-6	TRBJ1-1	CASSLRTGGKMNTEAFF	TGTGCCAGCAGCCTACGGACAGGGGGTAAAATGAACACTGAAGCTTTCTTT
.	.	TRBV12-3/TRBV12-4	TRBJ1-2	CASSLSPNYGYTF	TGTGCCAGCAGTTTAAGTCCTAACTATGGCTACACCTTC
TRBD2	once	TRBV5-6	TRBJ2-7	CASSRLAGATYEQYF	TGTGCCAGCAGCCGTCTAGCGGGGGCCACCTACGAGCAGTACTTC
TRBD1	.	TRBV7-9	TRBJ2-2	CASSFGQGPGELFF	TGTGCCAGCAGCTTTGGACAGGGACCCGGGGAGCTGTTTTTT
.	.	TRBV6-1	TRBJ1-1	CASSEFLQGINLVSNTEAFF	TGTGCCAGCAGTGAGTTCTTGCAGGGGATCAACCTAGTTTCGAACACTGAAGCTTTCTTT